This T cell receptor (beta chain) was sequenced in a study of T cells in Graves' hyperthyroidism and ophthalmopathy (dated by TCRdb to the late 2010s). A note on the overall study: Peripheral blood samples were taken at the time of initial diagnosis, prior to any treatment. To identify TCR V-J signatures that set the groups apart, the researchers used a discovery cohort of about a hundred patients, made up of 40 to 45 with Graves' ophthalmopathy and around 58 with stable Graves' hyperthyroidism. For training and testing, the roughly 100 patients in the discovery cohort were randomly divided in a 7:3 ratio. In addition, the study compared T-cell repertoires in thyroid tissue and in blood from about 6 Graves' hyperthyroidism patients. The paper describes TCR Vbeta CDR3 sequencing of 130 to 150 peripheral blood samples, made up of 43 ophthalmopathy patients, around 78 hyperthyroidism patients and 17 progressor patients. Once sampling was done, hyperthyroidism patients were given methimazole at a starting dose of 30 mg daily, whereas ophthalmopathy patients were given high-dose intravenous methylprednisolone. An independent validation cohort of fewer than 20 hyperthyroidism patients and about 15 patients who later progressed to ophthalmopathy tested prospective prediction of ophthalmopathy.

Study-wide conclusions, independent of this receptor: Most expanded thyroid clonotypes (frequency above 0.001) were also detected in blood, suggesting blood repertoires may reflect thyroid immune responses. In cross-validation, a model built on a 13 V-J signature told ophthalmopathy apart from stable hyperthyroidism with 85% to 90% sensitivity and around 83% specificity, and in testing the same model reached 80%/75%. No statistical method was used to set the sample size in advance, and investigators knew the group allocation. In validation, the model predicted progression to ophthalmopathy with around 71% sensitivity and approximately 78% specificity, a median of approximately 6.5 months before onset.

This clonotype was detected ten times or more. Its binding antigen is unknown. Base qualities are not at hand, and no much larger clone is one base apart. Amplification of TCR beta CDR3 regions was carried out from RNA transcripts. A first-round RT-PCR of the TCR CDR3 used the HTBI primer set with the Qiagen OneStep RT-PCR kit. The libraries were constructed in a second round of multiplex PCR and then size-selected and purified. Libraries were sequenced paired-end with 100 bp reads on an Illumina HiSeq2000. For the original study's pipeline: SOAPnuke was used to process the raw data, removing reads that contained adapters or uncalled bases, had a mean Phred below 15, or lacked an exact match to the constant primer or identifier. COPE v1.2.5 was used to merge the high-quality paired reads, and each unique nucleotide sequence was defined as a clonotype. MiTCR v1.1 was used to align the clonotypes against IMGT TRBV, TRBD and TRBJ reference segments. The analysis was restricted to V-J combinations with a frequency above 0.0001, which together covered about 99% of the repertoires. A TCS score was defined as the ratio between F50 (clonal expansion) and ExV (chaos), using BLOSUM62-based TCRdist between CDR3 peptides within each V-J. Welch's t-statistics and random forest reduced around 550 V-J features to under 15, which were used in a naive Bayes classifier (R e1071). TCRdb reanalyzed the raw reads on its own, using fastp at Q25 for trimming and MiXCR for clone calling, and kept in-frame beta chains. Each CDR3 protein gets just one entry, which takes the most common genes and DNA from the rows behind it. TCRdb's processing, not the study's, gives the V and J calls here. This sample is represented by hundreds of thousands of distinct CDR3 sequences; around 14% of them were singletons. Roughly 8.3% of the sample is held by the ten biggest clonotypes.

Stable Graves' hyperthyroidism was defined as the absence of progression to ophthalmopathy over 18 months of follow-up. Hyperthyroidism patients were newly diagnosed, had a disease duration of under 2 months, and were aged 18 to 65 years. Exclusion was applied to patients with uncontrolled infections, other autoimmune diseases, pregnancy or lactation. Diagnoses were established on the basis of clinical symptoms, serum thyroxine and TRAb, thyroid ultrasound, and orbital computed tomography. PBMCs were separated from roughly 10 ml of fresh peripheral blood using Ficoll-Paque density gradient centrifugation. Trizol reagent was used to extract total RNA, and RNA quality was then checked on an Agilent 2100 Bioanalyzer. Inclusive of the bounding cysteine and phenylalanine, the CDR3 is 13 residues long. Only the CDR3 region is kept as DNA, spanning 39 bases read in frame from base 1. Looking up the germline V gene (reference sequence) yields CDR1 MNHEY and CDR2 SMNVEV. Trimming removed 3 bases from V and 6 bases from J, leaving 6 bases between the germline ends.

The TCR sequence derives from a woman between 18 and 29 years old with Graves' hyperthyroidism. Sequenced material: blood. The V and J segments used are TRBV27 and TRBJ2-6, with the identity of the D gene unclear. The CDR3 protein sequence reads: CASSFGLANVLTF. The base sequence is TGTGCCAGCAGTTTTGGCTTGGCCAACGTCCTGACTTTC.